The present T cell receptor (beta chain) was sequenced within a study of cytomegalovirus exposure and HLA in healthy donors. 60 Vbeta and 13 Jbeta primers were used in PCR. Data came from immunoSEQ multiplex PCR; TCRdb stores just in-frame clones and leaves some out. Of about 130,000 clones detected, around 80% appear once; the ten largest clones hold approximately 1.2%. This TCR was sampled from a female donor in good health and CMV-seronegative. The sequenced sample was PBMCs.

The CDR3 DNA sequence: TGTGCCAGCAGCCCAGCAGGGTTCCCCTACGAGCAGTACTTC. Encoded protein: CASSPAGFPYEQYF. The rearrangement uses TRBV7-9 and TRBJ2-7, with D perhaps matching TRBD1 (5 bases). The CDR3 consists of 14 residues. V was clipped by 5 bases and J by 2 bases, with 13 bases between them. CDR1 is SEHNR and CDR2 is FQNEAQ in the germline V gene (reference sequence).